The 14 T cell receptor beta chains in this list originate from one sample, sequenced in a study of blood T cell repertoires in COVID-19. Profiled with immunoSEQ multiplex PCR; TCRdb holds only in-frame clones, not every one. In the table there are about 260,000 clones, 70% to 90% of which are singletons. Specimen: peripheral blood. The receptors come from a woman aged 55-69 years with COVID-19, enrolled during active disease.

The chain's CDR3 is CATSRVAGGDTGELFF. CDR3 coding DNA: TGTGCCACCAGCAGAGTAGCGGGAGGAGACACCGGGGAGCTGTTTTTT. The chain recombines TRBV15 with TRBJ2-2, with 10 bases lining up with TRBD2. Per the germline V gene, CDR1 is LNHNV and CDR2 is YYDKDF (reference sequence). This CDR3 region has 16 residues. Trimming cost V 1 base and J 3 bases; bases outside gene matches: 2.

The chain links TRBV20-1 to TRBJ2-3, with 11 nucleotides matching TRBD2. The CDR3 contains 20 residues. The germline V gene has CDR1 DFQATT and CDR2 SNEGSKA (reference sequence). V lost 3 bases to trimming and J lost 5 bases; unmatched junction nucleotides: 22. The CDR3 loop reads CSASNFGNSIAGGKRDTQYF. The CDR3 DNA follows: TGCAGTGCTAGTAATTTTGGAAACTCTATAGCGGGAGGGAAGAGAGATACGCAGTATTTT.

This clone was counted only a few times. This chain uses TRBV20-1 with TRBJ1-4; 7 nucleotides line up with TRBD1. Germline trimming cut 3 bases from V and 8 bases from J; bases unmatched to any gene: 3. This CDR3 spans 12 amino acids. Germline CDR1 DFQATT, CDR2 SNEGSKA (reference sequence). The CDR3 region has the DNA TGCAGTGCTAGTTTGACAGGGGAAAAACTGTTTTTT. Encoded protein: CSASLTGEKLFF.

V and J are TRBV12-3 or TRBV12-4 and TRBJ2-1, with 7 bases matching TRBD2. Unmatched junction bases numbered 5, after V lost 8 bases and J lost 7 bases. The CDR3 covers 12 residues. CDR3 sequence: CASGGRINEQFF. DNA of the CDR3: TGTGCCAGCGGCGGGAGAATAAATGAGCAGTTCTTC.

The rearrangement links TRBV10-3 to TRBJ1-4, with D uncertain. V shed 2 bases and J shed 5 bases, with 3 bases lying between them. Per germline, CDR1 ENHRY and CDR2 SYGVKD. CDR3 length: 12 amino acids. The CDR3 nucleotides read TGTGCCATCAGTGAGCAGAATGAAAAACTGTTTTTT. This codes for CAISEQNEKLFF.

This chain uses TRBV19 with TRBJ1-5; TRBD1 aligns across 8 bases. The CDR3 sequence is 15 residues long. V dropped 5 bases and J dropped 4; count of bases not matched to a gene: 7. The germline V gene encodes CDR1 LNHDA and CDR2 SQIVND (reference sequence). CDR3: CASSYLQGGNQPQHF. In DNA form, the CDR3 reads TGTGCCAGTAGTTACCTACAGGGGGGAAATCAGCCCCAGCATTTT.

V gene TRBV19 combines with J gene TRBJ1-1, with D perhaps TRBD1 (5 bases). CDR1 and CDR2 from the germline V gene are LNHDA and SQIVND (reference sequence). V gave up 6 bases and J gave up 7 bases, with 12 bases separating them. There are 12 residues in the CDR3. The CDR3 loop is CASRSRQSEAFF. For the CDR3, the DNA is TGTGCCAGTAGATCCCGACAGAGTGAAGCTTTCTTT.

The chain joins TRBV29-1 to TRBJ1-5; D not resolved. Trimming took off 5 bases at V and 5 bases at J, with 13 bases between the two ends. Per germline, CDR1 SQVTM and CDR2 ANQGSEA. The CDR3 length is 13 residues. The CDR3 DNA sequence: TGCAGCGTTCAGACCCGCCGGGATCAGCCCCAGCATTTT. Its translation: CSVQTRRDQPQHF.

The genes are TRBV28 and TRBJ1-2, with TRBD1 identical over 11 bases. Unmatched junction bases numbered 5, after V lost 4 bases and J lost 7 bases. This CDR3 region has 14 residues. Germline lookup yields CDR1 MDHEN and CDR2 SYDVKM. The CDR3 protein is CASSSPGQGVGYTF. The CDR3 DNA follows: TGTGCCAGCAGTTCCCCGGGACAGGGGGTTGGCTACACCTTC.

The gene calls are TRBV5-1 and TRBJ1-1; tentative D call: TRBD1 (6 bases). This CDR3 region has 15 residues. The V gene's germline CDR1 is SGHRS and CDR2 YFSETQ. Between the trimmed V and J ends, which lost 0 bases and 7 bases, there was a span of 16 bases. The CDR3 nucleotides are TGCGCCAGCAGCTTGGAAGGAGCGGGGGCACTTGAAGCTTTCTTT. This gives the protein CASSLEGAGALEAFF.

This chain uses TRBV5-6 with TRBJ1-3, with TRBD1 matching 8 bases. In germline, CDR1 is SGHDT, CDR2 YYEEEE. The junction had 11 bases not matched to a gene; V was cut back by 4 bases and J by 2 bases. The CDR3 is 17 amino acids. The CDR3 coding sequence is TGTGCCAGCAGCCCCCTCGGGGGGACAGGCACTGGAAACACCATATATTTT. This gives the protein CASSPLGGTGTGNTIYF.

This chain uses TRBV7-2 with TRBJ2-3; D is undetermined. The CDR3 covers 10 residues. CDR1 and CDR2 from the germline V gene are SGHTA and FQGNSA. Trimming left V 5 bases short and J 7 bases short, with 4 bases between. CDR3 sequence (DNA): TGTGCCAGCAGCCATTATACGCAGTATTTT. This codes for CASSHYTQYF.

The rearrangement links TRBV6-5 to TRBJ2-6; D possibly corresponds to TRBD2 (6 bases). This CDR3 has 14 residues. Germline V gives CDR1 MNHEY, CDR2 SVGAGI. V was clipped by 7 bases and J by 0 bases, with 7 bases between them. This CDR3 is CASTGSSGANVLTF. DNA of the CDR3: TGTGCCAGCACCGGGAGCTCTGGGGCCAACGTCCTGACTTTC.

The genes are TRBV6-5 and TRBJ2-1; D is possibly TRBD1 (6 bases). Germline CDR1 reads MNHEY; CDR2 reads SVGAGI. CDR3 length equals 16 residues. V gave up 2 bases and J gave up 2 bases, with 13 bases separating them. CDR3 in amino acids: CASSYQRDTTYNEQFF. CDR3 coding DNA: TGTGCCAGCAGTTACCAACGGGACACCACCTACAATGAGCAGTTCTTC.